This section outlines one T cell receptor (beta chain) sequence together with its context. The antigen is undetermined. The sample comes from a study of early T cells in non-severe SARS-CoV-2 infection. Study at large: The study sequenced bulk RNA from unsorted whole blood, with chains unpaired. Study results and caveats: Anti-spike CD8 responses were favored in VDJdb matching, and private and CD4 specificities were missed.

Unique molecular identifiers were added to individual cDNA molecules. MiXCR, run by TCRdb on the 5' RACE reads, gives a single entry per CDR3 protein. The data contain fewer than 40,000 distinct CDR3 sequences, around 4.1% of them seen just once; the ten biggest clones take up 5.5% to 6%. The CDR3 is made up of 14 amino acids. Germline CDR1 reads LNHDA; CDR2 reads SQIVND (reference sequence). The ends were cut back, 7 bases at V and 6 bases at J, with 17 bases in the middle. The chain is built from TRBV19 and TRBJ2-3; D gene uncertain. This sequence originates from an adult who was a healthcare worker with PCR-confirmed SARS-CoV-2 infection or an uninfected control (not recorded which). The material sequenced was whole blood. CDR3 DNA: TGTGCCAGTAAGGCAGGAAGCTCCGAGGATACGCAGTATTTT. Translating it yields CASKAGSSEDTQYF. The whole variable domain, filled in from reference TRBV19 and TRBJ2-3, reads DGGITQSPKYLFRKEGQNVTLSCEQNLNHDAMYWYRQDPGQGLRLIYYSQIVNDFQKGDIAEGYSVSREKKESFPLTVTSAQKNPTAFYLCASKAGSSEDTQYFGPGTRLTVL.